This TCR beta chain emerged from a study of blood T cell repertoires in COVID-19. Looking at the study overall: The origin of the acute and convalescent COVID-19 samples was the United States, Italy and Spain. T cells, B-cell-depleted T cells, or PBMCs supplied cDNA or gDNA.

This CDR3 contains 15 residues. Germline assignment: CDR1 MNHEY and CDR2 SVGAGI. The protocol was immunoSEQ multiplex PCR, while the TCRdb copy is restricted to in-frame clones and leaves out a portion. The sample lists roughly 280,000 clones, over 80% seen once, with 3.5% to 5.5% in the top ten. A few counts support this clone. The junction differs from germline at one of its ends, possibly a read error. V is TRBV6-5 and J is TRBJ2-3; 9 nucleotides match TRBD2. This TCR was sampled from a man between 60 and 70 years old who had recovered from COVID-19. The sample consisted of peripheral blood. CDR3 loop: CASSYTGTSKDTQYF. CDR3 DNA: TGTGCCAGCAGCTATACGGGGACTAGCAAAGATACGCAGTATTTT.